This T cell receptor beta chain was captured in a study of blood T cell repertoires in COVID-19. Across the study: Samples of COVID-19 (acute and convalescent) were obtained from the United States, Italy and Spain.

CDR3 length: 16 residues. V shed 6 bases, J shed 4 bases, and the junction held 14 bases outside the gene matches. Per germline, CDR1 KGHSH and CDR2 LQKENI. Here immunoSEQ multiplex PCR was the method, and the copy in TCRdb shows in-frame clones only, minus some. The data show around 100,000 clones, about 75% seen once. The V gene is TRBV18, the J gene TRBJ2-5; 7 positions agree with TRBD1. The receptor was derived from a man older than 75 with acute or convalescent COVID-19. Sequencing was carried out using peripheral blood. The CDR3 DNA reads TGTGCCAGCTCCCCTAGACAGGGTTCCGCTTCAGAGACCCAGTACTTC. It encodes CASSPRQGSASETQYF.